The rows below give T cell receptor beta chains drawn from one sample of a study of T cell repertoires in cytomegalovirus infection. TCRdb re-called the reads with MiXCR, one entry per CDR3 protein. The table records approximately 500,000 distinct CDR3 sequences, approximately 17% of them present only once. The specimen sequenced was CD8+ T cells from PBMCs. All receptors come from a human donor in good health (CMV status not recorded). Some clones in this sample may be carry-over from other donors' samples. The CDR3 runs from the conserved cysteine through the conserved F or W. The D gene is left open where the match is weak. Expanded clones are given a class, and other clones once, few, many or no size at all.

medium-sized,TRBD2,TRBJ2-7,TRBV7-8,TGTGCCAGCAGCCGACCCCGTGTAGCGGGATTTTACGAGCAGTACTTC,CASSRPRVAGFYEQYF
few,.,TRBJ1-1,TRBV4-1,TGCGCCAGCAGCCTGCAGGGGATCGACACTGAAGCTTTCTTT,CASSLQGIDTEAFF
many,TRBD2,TRBJ2-4,TRBV28,TGTGCCAGCAGTTCCGGCGGGGTTAGCGGGAGAGTCACCAAAAACATTCAGTACTTC,CASSSGGVSGRVTKNIQYF
many,.,TRBJ2-1,TRBV7-8,TGTGCCAGCAGCTTCGGCGGGGTGAATGAGCAGTTCTTC,CASSFGGVNEQFF
many,.,TRBJ2-7,TRBV6-1,TGTGCCAGCAGTGATTTCCGTACACAACCCGGGACCTTCTCCTACGAGCAGTACTTC,CASSDFRTQPGTFSYEQYF
.,.,TRBJ1-4,TRBV25-1,TGTGCCAGCAGGGGTGGAAAACTGTTTTTT,CASRGGKLFF
many,.,TRBJ2-7,TRBV4-2,TGTGCCAGCAGCCAAACAGGGTTCTCCTACGAGCAGTACTTC,CASSQTGFSYEQYF
few,.,TRBJ2-2,TRBV24-1,TGTGCCACCAGTGACGGGAACGGGGAGCTGTTTTTT,CATSDGNGELFF
.,.,TRBJ2-3,TRBV27,TGTGCCAGCAGCATAGGGGATACGCAGTATTTT,CASSIGDTQYF
many,TRBD2,TRBJ2-1,TRBV4-1,TGCGCCAGCAGCCAAGAAGGCCCAGCGGGAGGGGCCAATGAGCAGTTCTTC,CASSQEGPAGGANEQFF
many,.,TRBJ2-5,TRBV7-9,TGTGCCAGCAGCTTAGAGGGGCAGCCGGAGACCCAGTACTTC,CASSLEGQPETQYF
.,TRBD2,TRBJ2-3,TRBV27,TGTGCCAGCAGACTAGCGGGGGGGCGGACAGATACGCAGTATTTT,CASRLAGGRTDTQYF
many,TRBD1,TRBJ2-7,TRBV6-1,TGTGCCAGCAGTGAAGTATCGGACAGGGGGCTAATGTACGAGCAGTACTTC,CASSEVSDRGLMYEQYF
many,TRBD1,TRBJ2-1,TRBV7-9,TGTGCCAGCAGAGGGACAGGGGGCTGGTACAATGAGCAGTTCTTC,CASRGTGGWYNEQFF
.,.,TRBJ1-6,TRBV9,TGTGCCAGCAGGGAAGACGGGGGCCTCGGTTCACCCCTCCACTTT,CASREDGGLGSPLHF
few,.,TRBJ1-2,TRBV20-1,TGCAGTGCTAGACCTCCGTGGGGGGACTATGGCTACACCTTC,CSARPPWGDYGYTF
few,.,TRBJ2-1,TRBV28,TGTGCCAGCAGTCCGCTGGACAGATCTTCCTACAATGAGCAGTTCTTC,CASSPLDRSSYNEQFF
few,.,TRBJ2-3,TRBV12-3/TRBV12-4,TGTGCCAGCAGTTTCTCCGGCGGTGTGGAGATCACAGATACGCAGTATTTT,CASSFSGGVEITDTQYF
many,.,TRBJ1-5,TRBV28,TGTGCCAGCAGTCGGGACCCCGGCAGTGACAATCAGCCCCAGCATTTT,CASSRDPGSDNQPQHF
few,.,TRBJ1-4,TRBV30,TGTGCCTGGAGTGTCGGTTACCGCCCTTTTTTT,CAWSVGYRPFF
many,TRBD1,TRBJ1-1,TRBV7-6,TGTGCCAGCAGCGCGATTTGGGACAGCCGTATTGAAGCTTTCTTT,CASSAIWDSRIEAFF
many,.,TRBJ2-7,TRBV7-6,TGTGCCAGCAGCTCGACAGTTAGCTCCTACGAGCAGTACTTC,CASSSTVSSYEQYF
.,.,TRBJ2-3,TRBV11-2,TGTGCCAGCAGCGGGAGGGGGGGTCCCGCCACACGCGATACGCAGTATTTT,CASSGRGGPATRDTQYF
.,TRBD1,TRBJ1-5,TRBV14,TGTGCCAGCAGCTTACCCCCGGAGGACAGGGTTGGATATAGCAATCAGCCCCAGCATTTT,CASSLPPEDRVGYSNQPQHF
.,.,TRBJ2-7,TRBV20-1,TGCAGTGCTCAATGGACAGAGTCCTACGAGCAGTACTTC,CSAQWTESYEQYF
.,TRBD2,TRBJ2-1,TRBV5-4,TGTGCCAGCAGCTTGAAGCGGGAGATTAACAATGAGCAGTTCTTC,CASSLKREINNEQFF
many,.,TRBJ2-5,TRBV7-7,TGTGCTAGCAGCTTAAATTTAAACCGGCAAGAGACCCAGTACTTC,CASSLNLNRQETQYF
.,.,TRBJ1-2,TRBV10-3,TGTGCCATCAGTGATGAGGGCGGAGGCTATGGCTACACCTTC,CAISDEGGGYGYTF
many,TRBD1,TRBJ2-1,TRBV12-3/TRBV12-4,TGTGCCAGCAGTTCCGGGACAGGGTTTTCCTACAATGAGCAGTTCTTC,CASSSGTGFSYNEQFF
many,.,TRBJ1-5,TRBV7-9,TGTGCCAGCACGACGGGGGGCGGCAATCAGCCCCAGCATTTT,CASTTGGGNQPQHF
many,TRBD2,TRBJ2-1,TRBV14,TGTGCCAGCAGCCAAGAGGCTAGCGGGTTCCCTGGTAACAATGAGCAGTTCTTC,CASSQEASGFPGNNEQFF
few,.,TRBJ2-3,TRBV12-3/TRBV12-4,TGTGCCAGCAGCCCCACAGCCTTGCCCACAGATACGCAGTATTTT,CASSPTALPTDTQYF
many,.,TRBJ2-2,TRBV7-8,TGTGCCAGCAGCTTATCCCTTGGGGGGAACGGGGAGCTGTTTTTT,CASSLSLGGNGELFF
many,.,TRBJ2-1,TRBV19,TGTGCCAGTAGTATAGCTGGTGGGCAGTTCTTC,CASSIAGGQFF
.,.,TRBJ1-6,TRBV9,TGTGCCAGCAGCCAAGGGGGGGGGAGGGTTTCACCCCTCCACTTT,CASSQGGGRVSPLHF
few,.,TRBJ1-3,TRBV7-9,TGTGCCAGCAGCTTAAATCAGGGAGCTGGAAACACCATATATTTT,CASSLNQGAGNTIYF